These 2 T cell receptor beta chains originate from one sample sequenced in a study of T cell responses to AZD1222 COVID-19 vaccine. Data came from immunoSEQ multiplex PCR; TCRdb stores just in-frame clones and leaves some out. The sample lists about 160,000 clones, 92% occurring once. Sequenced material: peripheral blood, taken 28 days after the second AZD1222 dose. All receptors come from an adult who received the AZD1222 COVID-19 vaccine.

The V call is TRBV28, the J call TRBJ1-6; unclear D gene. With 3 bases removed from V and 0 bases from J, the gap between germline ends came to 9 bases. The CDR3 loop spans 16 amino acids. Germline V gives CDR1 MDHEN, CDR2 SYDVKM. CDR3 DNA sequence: TGTGCCAGCAGTTTGAGCGGATACTCCTATAATTCACCCCTCCACTTT. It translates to CASSLSGYSYNSPLHF.

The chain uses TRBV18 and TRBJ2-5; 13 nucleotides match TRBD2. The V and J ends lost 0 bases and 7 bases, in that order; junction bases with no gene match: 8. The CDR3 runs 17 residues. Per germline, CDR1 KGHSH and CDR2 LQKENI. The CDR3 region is CASSPPKGTSGDGTQYF. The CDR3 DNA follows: TGTGCCAGCTCACCACCGAAAGGGACTAGCGGGGACGGGACCCAGTACTTC.